These 7 T cell receptor beta chains were sequenced from one sample in a study of cytotoxic CD8 clonotypes in ibrutinib-treated CLL. Here immunoSEQ multiplex PCR was the method, and the copy in TCRdb shows in-frame clones only, minus some. The profile covers nearly 85,000 clones, with more than 75% appearing a single time and more than 4.5% taken by the ten largest. The sequencing here drew on PBMCs, taken after 12 months of ibrutinib treatment. Source of these receptors: a human donor with chronic lymphocytic leukemia.

The chain uses TRBV28 and TRBJ1-5; perhaps TRBD1 as D (5 bases). This CDR3 spans 15 amino acids. CDR1 and CDR2 from the germline V gene are MDHEN and SYDVKM. The V end lost 5 bases, the J end lost 7 bases, and 18 bases lay between the germline ends. Here the CDR3 reads CASSPGGDHRQPQHF. In nucleotides, the CDR3 is TGTGCCAGCAGTCCCGGAGGGGACCACAGGCAGCCCCAGCATTTT.

The CDR3 region has the DNA TGTGCCAGCAGTTTAATAGGGGAGTTTGACGAGCAGTACTTC. This gives the protein CASSLIGEFDEQYF. The rearrangement uses TRBV27 and TRBJ2-7, with D perhaps given as TRBD1 or TRBD2 (5 bases each). Germline V gene lookup returns CDR1 MNHEY and CDR2 SMNVEV (reference sequence). Between the trimmed V and J ends, which lost 2 bases and 5 bases, there was a span of 13 bases. The CDR3 is 14 residues long.

V and J are TRBV5-8 and TRBJ1-4, with a tentative D call TRBD1 (6 bases). Trimming left V 0 bases short and J 7 bases short, with 13 bases between. The CDR3 has 15 residues. Germline V gives CDR1 SGHTS, CDR2 YDEGEE. The CDR3 nucleotides are TGTGCCAGCAGCTTGGGGGACACCATCGGTGAAAAACTGTTTTTT. It yields the protein CASSLGDTIGEKLFF.

The rearrangement links TRBV11-2 to TRBJ2-2; possible D gene TRBD2, 6 bases. CDR1 is SGHAT and CDR2 is FQNNGV in the germline V gene. V lost 5 bases to trimming and J lost 13 bases, with 17 bases between them. The CDR3 runs to 13 residues. The CDR3 reads CASSPEGLTGLFF. CDR3 nucleotide sequence: TGTGCCAGCAGCCCGGAGGGACTGACGGGGCTGTTTTTT.

The chain combines TRBV6-6 with TRBJ2-1, with D perhaps being TRBD1 or TRBD2 (7 bases each). The germline V gene encodes CDR1 MNHNY and CDR2 SVGAGI (reference sequence). The V end lost 6 bases, the J end lost 10 bases, and 16 bases lay between the germline ends. The CDR3 is 13 amino acids. This chain's CDR3 is CASRGGGGPEQFF. Here the CDR3 DNA reads TGTGCCAGCAGGGGGGGAGGGGGCCCGGAGCAGTTCTTC.

CDR3 amino acids: CASSLGAAANTDTQYF. The CDR3 nucleotides read TGTGCCAGCAGCTTAGGGGCGGCAGCCAACACAGATACGCAGTATTTT. The chain has TRBV7-3 and TRBJ2-3; weak D call: TRBD1 (5 bases). Germline CDR1 reads SGHTA; CDR2 reads FQGTGA. CDR3 size: 16 residues. V was trimmed by 2 bases and J by 2 bases, leaving 14 bases between them. Using reference TRBV7-3 and TRBJ2-3 for the parts outside the CDR3, the full variable domain is GAGVSQTPSNKVTEKGKYVELRCDPISGHTALYWYRQSLGQGPEFLIYFQGTGAADDSGLPNDRFFAVRPEGSVSTLKIQRTERGDSAVYLCASSLGAAANTDTQYFGPGTRLTVL.

The V gene is TRBV28, the J gene TRBJ2-1; weak D call: TRBD1 (6 bases). V was shortened by 5 bases and J by 2 bases, with 13 bases between the two germline ends. Germline loops: CDR1 MDHEN, CDR2 SYDVKM. The CDR3 loop spans 15 amino acids. In DNA, the CDR3 is TGTGCCAGCAGTCCCTCCAGGGGAGCCTACAATGAGCAGTTCTTC. This translates into CASSPSRGAYNEQFF. The full variable domain, in which reference TRBV28 and TRBJ2-1 provide the parts outside the CDR3, is DVKVTQSSRYLVKRTGEKVFLECVQDMDHENMFWYRQDPGLGLRLIYFSYDVKMKEKGDIPEGYSVSREKKERFSLILESASTNQTSMYLCASSPSRGAYNEQFFGPGTRLTVL.